This is a list of T cell receptor beta chains from one sample in a study of blood T cell repertoires in COVID-19. Assay: immunoSEQ multiplex PCR; the TCRdb copy retains only in-frame clones and omits some. The data hold under 200,000 clones, with roughly 82% observed a single time. The sample comprised PBMCs or T cells enriched from blood (not recorded which). These receptor sequences come from a woman aged 55-75 years with acute COVID-19. CDR3s include the opening cysteine and the closing phenylalanine or tryptophan. Each record gives: D gene, V gene, J gene, clone size, CDR3 protein, CDR3 DNA. D genes are given only for firm matches. Size values are once, few and many counts, or a class for expanded clones, and some rows have none.

.	TRBV6-6	TRBJ1-1	.	CASSYYGGAAFF	TGTGCCAGCAGTTATTACGGTGGGGCGGCTTTCTTT
.	TRBV11-3	TRBJ1-1	.	CASSPRGGLGTEAFF	TGTGCCAGCAGCCCTAGGGGAGGGTTGGGGACTGAAGCTTTCTTT
TRBD2	TRBV7-2	TRBJ2-1	.	CASSFPRAGTNNEQFF	TGTGCCAGCAGCTTCCCACGAGCGGGAACCAACAATGAGCAGTTCTTC
TRBD1	TRBV5-5	TRBJ2-3	few	CASSSGGQDTQYF	TGTGCCAGCAGTTCAGGGGGTCAAGATACGCAGTATTTT
.	TRBV3-1/TRBV3-2	TRBJ1-4	.	CASSQVSGCRKEKLFF	TGTGCCAGCAGCCAAGTCAGCGGTTGCAGGAAAGAAAAACTGTTTTTT
.	TRBV9	TRBJ2-2	.	CASSHRGNTGELFF	TGTGCCAGCAGCCACCGGGGGAACACCGGGGAGCTGTTTTTT
TRBD1	TRBV5-6	TRBJ1-2	.	CASSSRGLEGYTF	TGTGCCAGCAGCTCTAGGGGGCTAGAGGGCTACACCTTC
.	TRBV5-1	TRBJ1-2	.	CASSFSSKGYTF	TGCGCCAGCAGCTTTTCAAGCAAGGGCTACACCTTC
.	TRBV5-1	TRBJ2-3	few	CASRPTSLNTQYF	TGCGCCAGCAGACCGACTAGTCTGAATACGCAGTATTTT
TRBD1	TRBV7-2	TRBJ2-5	.	CASSLATGAGETQYF	TGTGCCAGCAGCTTAGCGACAGGGGCAGGGGAGACCCAGTACTTC
TRBD2	TRBV11-2	TRBJ2-1	.	CASSLGLAGYNEQFF	TGTGCCAGCAGTTTGGGGCTAGCGGGATACAATGAGCAGTTCTTC
TRBD1	TRBV7-2	TRBJ1-1	.	CASRERDRRAEAFF	TGTGCCAGCAGGGAAAGGGACAGGCGGGCTGAAGCTTTCTTT
.	TRBV9	TRBJ1-2	.	CASSVGTVDYGYTF	TGTGCCAGCAGCGTAGGGACAGTGGACTATGGCTACACCTTC
.	TRBV6-2/TRBV6-3	TRBJ2-6	.	CASSDLAPSGANVLTF	TGTGCCAGCAGCGACCTAGCGCCCTCTGGGGCCAACGTCCTGACTTTC
.	TRBV4-3	TRBJ2-7	once	CASSQEIRGSREQYF	TGCGCCAGCAGCCAAGAGATAAGGGGCTCGCGAGAGCAGTACTTC
TRBD2	TRBV7-2	TRBJ2-2	.	CASSLTAGEGGELFF	TGTGCCAGCAGCCTAACGGCGGGGGAGGGCGGGGAGCTGTTTTTT
TRBD2	TRBV7-6	TRBJ2-1	.	CASSKTSGGPDEQFF	TGTGCCAGCAGCAAAACTAGCGGGGGGCCCGATGAGCAGTTCTTC
.	TRBV13	TRBJ1-5	.	CASSLQGPNQPQHF	TGTGCCAGCAGCTTACAGGGGCCCAATCAGCCCCAGCATTTT
TRBD1	TRBV30	TRBJ2-7	.	CAWSTNTRTGGTYEQYF	TGTGCCTGGAGTACGAACACCCGGACAGGCGGAACTTACGAGCAGTACTTC
.	TRBV4-3	TRBJ2-2	.	CASSHTTGELFF	TGCGCCAGCAGCCATACTACCGGGGAGCTGTTTTTT
.	TRBV3-1/TRBV3-2	TRBJ2-2	.	CASSTSGDTGELFF	TGTGCCAGCAGCACCTCGGGGGACACCGGGGAGCTGTTTTTT
TRBD1	TRBV7-2	TRBJ1-2	.	CASSLHGTGGEGYTF	TGTGCCAGCAGCTTACACGGGACAGGGGGCGAGGGCTACACCTTC
TRBD1	TRBV11-2	TRBJ1-2	.	CASSQDRGGYTF	TGTGCCAGCAGCCAAGACAGGGGGGGCTACACCTTC
.	TRBV27	TRBJ2-5	.	CASSFPRVTETQYF	TGTGCCAGCAGTTTCCCCAGGGTTACAGAGACCCAGTACTTC
TRBD1	TRBV18	TRBJ2-2	many	CASSTEQGAGELFF	TGTGCCAGCTCCACGGAACAGGGGGCCGGGGAGCTGTTTTTT
.	TRBV7-9	TRBJ1-5	once	CASSPSSLSYRERGQPQHF	TGTGCCAGCAGCCCCTCCAGTTTATCTTACAGGGAGCGAGGGCAGCCCCAGCATTTT
TRBD1	TRBV28	TRBJ1-4	.	CASSFADRGNEKLFF	TGTGCCAGCAGTTTTGCGGACAGGGGTAATGAAAAACTGTTTTTT
.	TRBV7-2	TRBJ2-5	.	CASSQRLEAETQYF	TGTGCCAGCAGCCAGCGCCTTGAGGCGGAGACCCAGTACTTC
TRBD1	TRBV5-1	TRBJ1-6	once	CASSLRTGNNSPLHF	TGCGCCAGCAGCCTAAGGACAGGGAATAATTCACCCCTCCACTTT
.	TRBV3-1/TRBV3-2	TRBJ1-4	.	CANPRQTTNEKLFF	TGTGCCAACCCTAGACAGACAACTAATGAAAAACTGTTTTTT
.	TRBV20-1	TRBJ1-2	.	CSATGGYTF	TGCAGTGCTACGGGTGGCTACACCTTC
.	TRBV2	TRBJ2-5	.	CASDREETQYF	TGTGCCAGCGACCGGGAAGAGACCCAGTACTTC
TRBD1	TRBV7-9	TRBJ2-1	.	CASSPPGQPYNEQFF	TGTGCCAGCAGCCCACCGGGACAGCCCTACAATGAGCAGTTCTTC
.	TRBV7-2	TRBJ2-5	.	CASSLDFGGMRETQYF	TGTGCCAGCAGCTTAGATTTCGGAGGCATGCGGGAGACCCAGTACTTC
TRBD2	TRBV5-5	TRBJ2-2	.	CASSLVATTGGTGELFF	TGTGCCAGCAGCTTGGTTGCGACTACGGGGGGCACCGGGGAGCTGTTTTTT
TRBD2	TRBV15	TRBJ2-5	.	CATRGFDGGRGETQYF	TGTGCCACCAGGGGGTTTGACGGCGGGAGGGGAGAGACCCAGTACTTC
.	TRBV7-6	TRBJ1-6	.	CASSLGRGPNNNSPLHF	TGTGCCAGCAGCTTAGGAAGAGGGCCCAATAATAATTCACCCCTCCACTTT
TRBD1	TRBV27	TRBJ1-6	.	CASRGYGQGDLPLHF	TGTGCCAGCAGGGGGTACGGACAGGGCGATTTACCCCTCCACTTT
TRBD2	TRBV6-2/TRBV6-3	TRBJ2-5	.	CASSGLAGETQYF	TGTGCCAGCAGTGGGCTAGCGGGGGAGACCCAGTACTTC
.	TRBV5-1	TRBJ1-5	.	CASSLGASNQHQHF	TGCGCCAGCAGCTTGGGGGCATCTAATCAGCACCAGCATTTT
TRBD2	TRBV18	TRBJ2-2	.	CASSPETSGRRELFF	TGTGCCAGCTCACCAGAGACTAGCGGGAGAAGGGAGCTGTTTTTT
TRBD2	TRBV12-5	TRBJ2-1	few	CATGLAGHNEQFF	TGTGCTACCGGACTAGCGGGGCACAATGAGCAGTTCTTC